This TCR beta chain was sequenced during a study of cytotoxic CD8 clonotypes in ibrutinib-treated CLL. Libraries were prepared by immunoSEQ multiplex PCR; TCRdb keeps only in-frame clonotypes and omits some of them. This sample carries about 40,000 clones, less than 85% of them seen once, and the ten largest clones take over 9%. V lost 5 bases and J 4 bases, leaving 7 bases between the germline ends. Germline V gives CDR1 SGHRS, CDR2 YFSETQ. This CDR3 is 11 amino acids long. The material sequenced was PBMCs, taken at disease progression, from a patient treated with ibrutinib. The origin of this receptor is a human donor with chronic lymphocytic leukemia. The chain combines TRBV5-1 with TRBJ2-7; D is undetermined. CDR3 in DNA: TGCGCCAGCAGGTCTAGATACGAGCAGTACTTC. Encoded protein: CASRSRYEQYF. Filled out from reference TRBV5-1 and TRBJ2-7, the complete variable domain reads KAGVTQTPRYLIKTRGQQVTLSCSPISGHRSVSWYQQTPGQGLQFLFEYFSETQRNKGNFPGRFSGRQFSNSRSEMNVSTLELGDSALYLCASRSRYEQYFGPGTRLTVT.